The TCR beta chain described here comes from a study of beta chain features in type 1 diabetes. Looking at the study overall: Comparable age, gender and cell yields were observed in patients relative to healthy donors.

Sequencing targeted expressed TCRB transcripts, as all isolated RNA had been reverse transcribed. Method: immunoSEQ multiplex PCR; TCRdb's copy keeps in-frame clones and lacks some. Of about 900,000 clones listed, 17% are singletons. Per germline, CDR1 SGHNT and CDR2 YYREEE (reference sequence). The CDR3 extends over 14 amino acids. Unmatched junction bases numbered 11, after V lost 4 bases and J lost 7 bases. The gene calls are TRBV5-4 and TRBJ2-7, with 7 bases matching TRBD1. The receptor's source is a woman between 18 and 30 years old in good health. The sample taken for sequencing was naive CD4+ T cells from blood. The CDR3 sequence is CASSQKGQSWEQYF. For the CDR3, the DNA is TGTGCCAGCAGCCAAAAGGGACAGTCGTGGGAGCAGTACTTC.